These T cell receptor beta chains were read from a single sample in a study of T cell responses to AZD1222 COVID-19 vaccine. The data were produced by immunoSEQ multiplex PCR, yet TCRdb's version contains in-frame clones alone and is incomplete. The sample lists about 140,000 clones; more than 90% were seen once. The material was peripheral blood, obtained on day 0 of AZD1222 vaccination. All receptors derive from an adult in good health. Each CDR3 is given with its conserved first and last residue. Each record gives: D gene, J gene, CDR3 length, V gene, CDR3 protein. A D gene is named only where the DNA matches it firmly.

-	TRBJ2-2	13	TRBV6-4	CASSDSGAGELFF
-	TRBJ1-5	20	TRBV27	CASSPEGIRGPEGLWKPQHF
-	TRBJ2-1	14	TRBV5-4	CASSKESRYNEQFF
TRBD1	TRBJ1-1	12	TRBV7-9	CASSSQGAEAFF
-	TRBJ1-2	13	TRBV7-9	CASSLDLRGYYTF
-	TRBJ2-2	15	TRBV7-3	CASSLTKLYTGELFF
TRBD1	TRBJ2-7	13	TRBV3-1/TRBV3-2	CASRRTGNYEQYF
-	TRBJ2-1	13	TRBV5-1	CASSLGLPNEQFF
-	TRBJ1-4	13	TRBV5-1	CASSLAPNEKLFF
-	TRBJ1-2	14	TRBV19	CASMRHAGTHGYTF
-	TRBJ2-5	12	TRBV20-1	CSASRAQETQYF
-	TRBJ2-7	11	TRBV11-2	CASSLIHEQYF
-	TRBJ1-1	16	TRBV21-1	CASSKAPTGPNTEAFF
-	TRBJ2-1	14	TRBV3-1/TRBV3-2	CASSQENEVDEQFF
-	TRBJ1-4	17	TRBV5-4	CASSFVGPQIAGEKLFF
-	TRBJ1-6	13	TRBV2	CASRGELESPLHF
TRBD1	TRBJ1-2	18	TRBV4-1	CASSQDVPGQPPNYGYTF
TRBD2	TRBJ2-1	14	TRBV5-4	CASSLGTRMGEQFF
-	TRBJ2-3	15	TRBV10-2	CASRPGGARADTQYF
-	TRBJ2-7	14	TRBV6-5	CASSYSNTGREQYF
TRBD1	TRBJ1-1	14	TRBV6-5	CASTDRGKGTEAFF
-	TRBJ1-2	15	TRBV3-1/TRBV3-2	CASSQEAGAGYGYTF
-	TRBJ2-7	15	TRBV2	CASSEAPKRSYEQYF
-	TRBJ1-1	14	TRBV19	CASSIGQTNTEAFF
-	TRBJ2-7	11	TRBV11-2	CASSLGIEQYF
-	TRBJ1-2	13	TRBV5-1	CASSLEGRWSYTF
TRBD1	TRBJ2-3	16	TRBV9	CASSERTGANTDTQYF
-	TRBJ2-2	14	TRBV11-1	CASSPPADGGELFF
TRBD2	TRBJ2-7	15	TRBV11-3	CASSEGTSGSYEQYF
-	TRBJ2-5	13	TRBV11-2	CASSLSGQETQYF
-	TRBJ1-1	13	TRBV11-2	CASSSFRRTEAFF
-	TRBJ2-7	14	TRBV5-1	CASSLVGRTYEQYF
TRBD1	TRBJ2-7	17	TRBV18	CASSPKTTGQGIYEQYF
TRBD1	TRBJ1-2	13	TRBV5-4	CASSPGQGNGYTF
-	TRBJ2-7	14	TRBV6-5	CASFNRGSSYEQYF
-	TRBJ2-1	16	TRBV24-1	CATSDSGGGHYNEQFF
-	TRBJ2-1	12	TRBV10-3	CAIKNAPDEQFF
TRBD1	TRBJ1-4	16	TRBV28	CASTRGTGYGGEKLFF
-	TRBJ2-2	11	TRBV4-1	CASSQTGELFF
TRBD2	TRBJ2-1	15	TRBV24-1	CATSELAGGNNEQFF
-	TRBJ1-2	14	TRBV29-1	CSVEDRGTPDGYTF
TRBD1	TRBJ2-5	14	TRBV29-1	CSSAAGTGEETQYF
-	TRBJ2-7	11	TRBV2	CASNRPGEQYF
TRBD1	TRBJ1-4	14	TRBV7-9	CASTTQGAGEKLFF
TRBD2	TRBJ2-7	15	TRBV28	CASSSRLAEGYEQYF
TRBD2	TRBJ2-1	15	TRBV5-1	CASSLTSGSLNEQFF
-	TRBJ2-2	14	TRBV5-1	CASSLDSVTGELFF
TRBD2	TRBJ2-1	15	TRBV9	CASSVEGGRALEQFF
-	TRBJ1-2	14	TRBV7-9	CASSLAGGAGGYTF
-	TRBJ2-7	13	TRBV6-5	CASSYARRAREYF
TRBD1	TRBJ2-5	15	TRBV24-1	CATSPGQGVSETQYF
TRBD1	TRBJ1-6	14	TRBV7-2	CASGKQGAISPLHF
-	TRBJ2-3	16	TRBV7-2	CASSLGRGTSTDTQYF